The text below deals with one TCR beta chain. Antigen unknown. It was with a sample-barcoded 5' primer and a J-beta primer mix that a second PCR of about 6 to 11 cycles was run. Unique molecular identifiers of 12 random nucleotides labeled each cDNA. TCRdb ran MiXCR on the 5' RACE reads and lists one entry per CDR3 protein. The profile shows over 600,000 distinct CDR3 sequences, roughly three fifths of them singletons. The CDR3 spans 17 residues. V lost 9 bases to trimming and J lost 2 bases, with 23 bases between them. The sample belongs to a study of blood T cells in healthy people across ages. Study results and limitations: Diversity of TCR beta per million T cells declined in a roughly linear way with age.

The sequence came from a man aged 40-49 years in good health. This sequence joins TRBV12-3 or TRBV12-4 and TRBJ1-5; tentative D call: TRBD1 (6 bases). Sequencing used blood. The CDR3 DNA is TGTGCCAGTTCACTTCGGGCAGGGGATAATTGCAATCAGCCCCAGCATTTT. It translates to CASSLRAGDNCNQPQHF.